This T cell receptor (beta chain) was identified during a study of post-analysis software for immune sequencing data. Study-wide background: Disease courses included relapsing-remitting, secondary progressive and progressive-relapsing multiple sclerosis. Findings of the study overall: Compared with controls, patients showed significantly lower normalized Chao1 diversity. There were five or six TRBV segments more frequent in patients than controls, and TRBV5-6, TRBV5-1 and TRBV20-1 were among them. Clustering by F measure revealed strong co-clustering among samples prepared together in one batch.

This clonotype was found once. The antigen is undetermined. CDR1 SGHRS and CDR2 YFSETQ come from the germline V gene. CDR3 length equals 13 residues. Presence of unique molecular identifiers characterized the TCR beta cDNA libraries. The yield from approximately 1 to 10 million T cells was 500,000 or so cDNA molecules in total. TCRdb reprocessed the PCR reads with MiXCR, giving one entry per CDR3 protein. The data hold hundreds of thousands of distinct CDR3 sequences, with approximately 60% observed a single time. Sequencing input: blood. The chain is built from TRBV5-1 and TRBJ2-5; 8 bases are a match to TRBD1. The J call is doubtful: the DNA matches TRBJ2-7 better. The sequence derives from a girl aged 2 to 10 with multiple sclerosis. This CDR3 reads CASSTRTGFEQYF. Here the CDR3 DNA reads TGCGCCAGCAGCACCAGGACAGGGTTCGAGCAGTACTTC.